This TCR beta chain was sequenced for a study of blood T cells in healthy people across ages. Overall study context: Template switching captured about one barcoded beta molecule per two T cells.

Study-wide points: Fewer expanded clones and more diversity marked long-lived versus aged donors.

Primers used in a second PCR of about 7 to 12 cycles were a sample-barcoded 5' primer and a J-beta primer mix. There were at least 2.5 million CDR3-containing paired-end reads obtained from each sample. MiXCR was run by TCRdb on the 5' RACE reads, yielding one entry per CDR3 protein. This sample yields roughly 800,000 distinct CDR3 sequences, of which roughly 40% are seen a single time; 13% belongs to the top ten. For every donor, a draw yielded ten milliliters of peripheral blood. V was clipped by 2 bases and J by 2 bases; unmatched bases: 14. Germline values: CDR1 ENHRY, CDR2 SYGVKD. The CDR3 spans 18 residues. In this sample, this clonotype turned up many times. Its specificity is unknown.

Material for sequencing was blood. The chain links TRBV10-3 to TRBJ2-5; 7 bases line up with TRBD2. The receptor was derived from a young man in good health. The CDR3 is CAISEKLAVVSVQETQYF. CDR3 bases: TGTGCCATCAGTGAGAAGCTAGCGGTCGTTAGCGTACAAGAGACCCAGTACTTC.